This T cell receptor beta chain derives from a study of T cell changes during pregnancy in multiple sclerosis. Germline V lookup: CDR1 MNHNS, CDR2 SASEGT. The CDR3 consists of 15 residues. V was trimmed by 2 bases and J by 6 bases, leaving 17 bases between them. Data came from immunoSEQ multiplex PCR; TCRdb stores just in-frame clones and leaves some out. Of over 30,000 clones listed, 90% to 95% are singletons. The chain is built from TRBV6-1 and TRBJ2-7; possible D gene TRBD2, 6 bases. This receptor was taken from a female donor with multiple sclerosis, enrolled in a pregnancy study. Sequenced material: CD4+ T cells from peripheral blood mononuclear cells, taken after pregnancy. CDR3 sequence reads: CASSELSTPAGEQYF. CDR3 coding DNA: TGTGCCAGCAGTGAATTGAGTACCCCAGCGGGCGAGCAGTACTTC.